What follows describes a single T cell receptor beta chain. Its target is not known. The data were taken from a study of STAT3 mutations in large granular lymphocyte leukemia. At the level of the study: Under 50% of treated T-LGLL patients showed hematologic response to immunosuppression.

General study points: Every T-LGLL patient had at least one immunodominant TCRbeta clonotype. Variable sampling intervals and differing treatment regimens complicated linking therapy response to TCR clonal burden changes.

The protocol was immunoSEQ multiplex PCR, while the TCRdb copy is restricted to in-frame clones and leaves out a portion. The table includes about 42,000 clones, 81% detected once. Germline CDR1 reads LNHNV; CDR2 reads YYDKDF (reference sequence). CDR3 length: 13 residues. V shed 8 bases and J shed 6 bases, with 16 bases lying between them. The clonotype was recovered from a human donor with T large granular lymphocyte leukemia. Some clones in this sample may be carry-over from other donors' samples. The sequenced sample was PBMCs. The chain uses TRBV15 and TRBJ2-5; D perhaps matches TRBD2 (5 bases). The CDR3 is CATRVEGTKTQYF. CDR3 nucleotide sequence: TGTGCCACCCGTGTAGAGGGAACGAAGACCCAGTACTTC.